This T cell receptor (beta chain) was observed in a study of T cell clonality in common variable immunodeficiency. Blood came from CVID subjects not ill and not taking immunomodulatory or immunosuppressive medication. Donors gave about 5 to 8 ml heparinized peripheral whole blood. The CDR3 totals 15 residues. Germline V gene sequence: CDR1 SGHTA, CDR2 FQGNSA. Trimming removed 3 bases from V and 5 bases from J; junction bases left unmatched: 8. Method: immunoSEQ multiplex PCR; TCRdb's copy keeps in-frame clones and lacks some. The record shows 25,000 to 30,000 clones for this sample, with no singletons present. In regard to this clone: The antigen is not known. Read sequence stops 3 residues before the CDR3 end, and the germline J gene provides the missing end.

Study-wide points: Compared with controls, CVID subjects had fewer shared TCRbeta clones. Patient heterogeneity in the CVID cohort limited correlations between repertoire features and clinical complications. In common variable immunodeficiency, TCR beta chains reportedly carried fewer deletions and N-nucleotide insertions.

V and J are TRBV7-2 and TRBJ2-5, with 8 bases fitting TRBD2. The clonotype was recovered from a human donor with common variable immunodeficiency. The sample taken for sequencing was peripheral blood mononuclear cells. CDR3 DNA (partial): TGTGCCAGCAGCTTCCAAGCGGGAGATCGCGAGACC. Protein: CASSFQAGDRET. The CDR3, in full, reads CASSFQAGDRETQYF.